This passage covers 30 T cell receptor beta chains from one sample sequenced in a study of human T cells and chemical hapten exposure (dated by TCRdb to the early 2020s). The protocol used for the library was RACE. Sequencer: NextSeq 500. The public reads were reanalyzed by TCRdb: fastp trimming at Q25, MiXCR alignment, in-frame beta chains only. Every CDR3 protein is listed once, alongside the most common genes and DNA of its rows. The sample profile shows about 190,000 distinct CDR3 sequences; approximately 26% of them were found once. Together, the top ten hold roughly 2.5% of the sample. Reading the label with the study, this specimen's time point is: patch test 3, about 24 weeks after DPC sensitization. The sample's treatment or condition label, in plain terms: therapeutic diphenylcyclopropenone sensitization with weekly scalp DPC. The sample here was whole blood, taken in connection with sensitization to the hapten diphenylcyclopropenone (DPC). These TCRs come from a woman between 40 and 55 years old with alopecia areata. Some clones in this sample may be carry-over from other donors' samples.

The gene calls are TRBV12-3 or TRBV12-4 and TRBJ2-3, with D perhaps TRBD2 (6 bases). The CDR3 is made up of 14 amino acids. The V gene lost 6 bases and the J gene lost 5 bases, with 15 bases spanning the gap. The CDR3 DNA reads TGTGCCAGCAGCTTGCTAGCGACCGGAGATACGCAGTATTTT. Translated: CASSLLATGDTQYF.

This clonotype appeared a few times. The chain joins TRBV4-3 to TRBJ2-1; no reliable D call. Germline CDR1 reads LGHNA; CDR2 reads YSLEER. Trimming took 0 bases from V and 10 from J, leaving 10 bases between them. This CDR3 has 13 residues. The CDR3 bases are TGCGCCAGCAGCCAAGACCTCCGGGCCGAGCAGTTCTTC. Protein sequence: CASSQDLRAEQFF.

This clonotype came up once. The chain couples TRBV7-9 to TRBJ2-4, with TRBD1 identical over 7 bases. The germline CDR1 and CDR2 sequences are SEHNR and FQNEAQ (reference sequence). The CDR3 has 17 amino acids. The ends lost 5 bases at V and 4 bases at J; junction bases unmatched: 14. CDR3 in DNA: TGTGCCAGCAGCCTCTTCCTGGGACAGAGAGAGAAAAACATTCAGTACTTC. This encodes CASSLFLGQREKNIQYF.

The J gene is TRBJ1-4, the V gene TRBV6-5; D is ambiguous. Deletions cut 6 bases from V and 8 bases from J, with 16 bases between. Germline V gene lookup returns CDR1 MNHEY and CDR2 SVGAGI. The CDR3 runs 14 residues. CDR3 protein: CASRLGLGSEKLFF. CDR3 DNA: TGTGCCAGCAGATTAGGTCTGGGGTCCGAAAAACTGTTTTTT.

The rearrangement links TRBV20-1 to TRBJ2-7, with 7 bases lining up with TRBD1. Trimming removed 1 base from V and 2 bases from J; junction bases left unmatched: 8. Germline CDR1 and CDR2: DFQATT and SNEGSKA (reference sequence). The CDR3 is 15 residues long. The CDR3 spells CSARAHKGTAYEQYF. In DNA, the CDR3 is TGCAGTGCTAGAGCTCACAAGGGGACAGCCTACGAGCAGTACTTC.

This clonotype was observed a few times. V usage is TRBV28 and J usage is TRBJ2-1; TRBD2 aligns across 10 bases. The CDR3 runs to 16 residues. Unmatched junction bases numbered 14, after V lost 6 bases and J lost 9 bases. Germline V lookup: CDR1 MDHEN, CDR2 SYDVKM. The DNA of the CDR3 is TGTGCCAGCAGCTGGGGTAGGCTAGCGGGAGTGGGTGAGCAGTTCTTC. Amino acid sequence: CASSWGRLAGVGEQFF.

This clonotype has at least ten counts. The chain combines TRBV7-9 with TRBJ2-5, with D possibly matching TRBD2 (6 bases). The CDR3 sequence is 15 residues long. In germline, CDR1 is SEHNR, CDR2 FQNEAQ (reference sequence). V was shortened by 4 bases and J by 1 base, with 13 bases between the two germline ends. This CDR3 reads CASSSRLASQETQYF. Here the CDR3 DNA reads TGTGCCAGCAGCTCACGTCTAGCGAGCCAAGAGACCCAGTACTTC.

In its sample, this clonotype was seen a few times. The V gene is TRBV11-1, the J gene TRBJ2-7; 8 bases map to TRBD1. This CDR3 is 15 amino acids long. Germline V gives CDR1 SGHAT, CDR2 FQDESV (reference sequence). With 6 bases clipped from V and 5 bases from J, the junction kept 12 bases outside the gene matches. The CDR3 spells CASSLNPGQEHEQYF. CDR3 coding DNA: TGTGCCAGCAGTTTAAATCCGGGACAGGAGCACGAGCAGTACTTC.

The chain couples TRBV5-5 to TRBJ1-4, with a weak D call TRBD1 (6 bases). Trimming pared 5 bases from V and 4 bases from J, leaving 27 bases between. CDR1 and CDR2 (germline): SGHKS, YYEKEE (reference sequence). The CDR3 has 19 residues. The CDR3 is CASRNWGPLWNRSNEKLFF. DNA for the CDR3: TGTGCCAGCAGAAATTGGGGGCCGTTATGGAACAGAAGTAATGAAAAACTGTTTTTT.

Many counts were recorded for this clonotype. The V gene is TRBV15, the J gene TRBJ2-3, with D perhaps TRBD1 (6 bases). Trimming left V 0 bases short and J 15 bases short, with 16 bases between. The V gene's germline CDR1 is LNHNV and CDR2 YYDKDF (reference sequence). The CDR3 totals 13 residues. The CDR3 protein is CATSRDIQGIQYF. Written as DNA, the CDR3 is TGTGCCACCAGCAGAGATATCCAGGGGATTCAATATTTT.

V usage is TRBV7-3 and J usage is TRBJ2-4; tentatively, D is TRBD2 (7 bases). CDR3 length equals 17 residues. CDR1 and CDR2 (germline): SGHTA, FQGTGA. The ends were cut back, 4 bases at V and 0 bases at J, with 16 bases in the middle. The CDR3 region is CASSSTGGLGAKNIQYF. The CDR3 region has the DNA TGTGCCAGCAGCTCCACCGGGGGGCTCGGAGCCAAAAACATTCAGTACTTC.

This clonotype came up a few times. The V and J genes are TRBV18 and TRBJ1-5, with 8 bases aligning to TRBD1. CDR1 is KGHSH, CDR2 LQKENI, per germline. This CDR3 has 16 amino acids. J gave up 5 bases and V 2 bases, and 8 bases lay outside the gene matches. The chain's CDR3 is CASSPVSEQGDQPQHF. In nucleotides, the CDR3 is TGTGCCAGCTCACCAGTTTCAGAACAGGGGGATCAGCCCCAGCATTTT.

This chain uses TRBV7-9 with TRBJ2-1, with 8 positions matching TRBD1. V shed 10 bases, J shed 6 bases, and the junction held 14 bases outside the gene matches. CDR3 length: 15 residues. Germline V CDR1 and CDR2: SEHNR, FQNEAQ (reference sequence). CDR3 amino acids: CAIGVSADRANEQFF. CDR3 DNA: TGTGCCATCGGCGTTAGTGCGGACAGGGCCAATGAGCAGTTCTTC.

There are many counts of this clonotype. CDR3 sequence reads: CATTRTTSGSRYEQFF. The CDR3 DNA follows: TGTGCCACGACAAGAACTACTAGCGGGAGTAGGTATGAGCAGTTCTTC. The rearrangement joins TRBV6-2 or TRBV6-3 to TRBJ2-1; 11 bases match TRBD2. The CDR3 contains 16 residues. Germline trimming cut 10 bases from V and 8 bases from J; bases unmatched to any gene: 16. CDR1 MNHEY and CDR2 SVGEGT come from the germline V gene.

This clonotype showed up many times. The gene calls are TRBV4-3 and TRBJ2-5, with D perhaps matching TRBD2 (6 bases). V was clipped by 2 bases and J by 4 bases, with 17 bases between them. Germline V CDR1 and CDR2: LGHNA, YSLEER. This CDR3 comprises 16 residues. In nucleotides, the CDR3 is TGCGCCAGCAGCCAAAGCCGAGACAGCGGGTCAGAGACCCAGTACTTC. Its protein is CASSQSRDSGSETQYF.

The rearrangement uses TRBV12-3 or TRBV12-4 and TRBJ2-2; D is unresolved. V lost 5 bases to trimming and J lost 0 bases, with 10 bases between them. This CDR3 is 15 amino acids long. The CDR3 spells CASSPGPSNTGELFF. The CDR3, as DNA: TGTGCCAGCAGTCCTGGACCCTCGAACACCGGGGAGCTGTTTTTT.

V is TRBV6-5 and J is TRBJ2-7; 9 bases line up with TRBD2. Germline V CDR1 and CDR2: MNHEY, SVGAGI. The CDR3 runs 16 residues. The trim removed 5 bases at V and 7 bases at J, leaving 15 bases unmatched. CDR3 sequence: CASSPKAGGPSREQYF. The CDR3 nucleotides are TGTGCCAGCAGTCCTAAGGCGGGAGGGCCCTCGAGGGAGCAGTACTTC.

There are many counts of this clonotype. The CDR3 nucleotides read TGTGCCAGCAGTTCGGACAGAGGCGCCTACGAGCAGTACTTC. Its translation is CASSSDRGAYEQYF. The chain carries TRBV6-5 and TRBJ2-7; perhaps TRBD1 as D (6 bases). Germline assignment: CDR1 MNHEY and CDR2 SVGAGI. The ends were cut back, 4 bases at V and 2 bases at J, with 12 bases in the middle. The CDR3 consists of 14 residues.

This clonotype was found many times. This chain connects TRBV5-1 to TRBJ2-7, with a possible D match to TRBD2 (6 bases). The length of the CDR3 is 13 residues. Trimming shortened V by 2 bases and J by 2 bases, and 8 bases separated the two germline ends. The germline CDR1 and CDR2 sequences are SGHRS and YFSETQ. The CDR3 protein is CASSFGGTYEQYF. The CDR3 DNA sequence: TGCGCCAGCAGCTTCGGGGGAACCTACGAGCAGTACTTC.

This clonotype has a handful of counts. The chain carries TRBV12-3 or TRBV12-4 and TRBJ1-5; 8 bases are shared with TRBD1. This CDR3 comprises 13 residues. V lost 6 bases and J lost 7; bases outside the gene matches: 5. CDR3 amino acids: CASRGQGGQPQHF. The DNA of the CDR3 is TGTGCCAGCAGAGGACAGGGTGGACAGCCCCAGCATTTT.

The rearrangement uses TRBV12-3 or TRBV12-4 and TRBJ2-2; D may be TRBD1 (6 bases). The CDR3 contains 15 residues. Trimming cost V 5 bases and J 4 bases, with 14 bases left between them. In nucleotides, the CDR3 is TGTGCCAGCAGTGGCCCAGCAGGGGTCACCGGGGAGCTGTTTTTT. Protein: CASSGPAGVTGELFF.

This clonotype turned up a few times. The chain joins TRBV10-3 to TRBJ2-7; the D gene could be TRBD1 or TRBD2 (6 bases each). Trimming removed 6 bases from V and 3 bases from J, with 15 bases in between. CDR3 size: 14 residues. Per germline, CDR1 ENHRY and CDR2 SYGVKD. For the CDR3, the DNA is TGTGCCATCAGAGTTGGGGGGCAGAGCTACGAGCAGTACTTC. This codes for CAIRVGGQSYEQYF.

V usage is TRBV18 and J usage is TRBJ2-7, with 9 bases lining up with TRBD2. Per the germline V gene, CDR1 is KGHSH and CDR2 is LQKENI. Germline trimming cut 5 bases from V and 8 bases from J; bases unmatched to any gene: 7. The CDR3 has 13 amino acids. The CDR3 here is CASSYQREDQQYF. Here the CDR3 DNA reads TGTGCCAGCTCATACCAGCGGGAGGATCAGCAGTACTTC.

The chain has TRBV4-2 and TRBJ1-5, with 8 bases that match TRBD1. The CDR3 runs 15 residues. V dropped 3 bases and J dropped 5; count of bases not matched to a gene: 6. Germline V CDR1 and CDR2: LGHNA, YNFKEQ. CDR3 nucleotide sequence: TGTGCCAGCAGCCAGGGGGTGACAGGGGATCAGCCCCAGCATTTT. Its translation: CASSQGVTGDQPQHF.

The chain links TRBV6-2 or TRBV6-3 to TRBJ2-1; TRBD2 agrees at 7 bases. CDR3 length: 16 residues. The V gene end was trimmed by 7 bases and the J gene end by 8 bases; junction bases not matched to a gene: 17. Germline values: CDR1 MNHEY, CDR2 SVGEGT. CDR3 sequence: CASIPNRPRAGDEQFF. For the CDR3, the DNA is TGTGCCAGCATTCCCAACCGACCCCGGGCGGGGGATGAGCAGTTCTTC.

J is TRBJ2-5 and V is TRBV11-1; D uncertain. Trimming pared 0 bases from V and 5 bases from J, leaving 4 bases between. The CDR3 is 12 residues long. Germline values: CDR1 SGHAT, CDR2 FQDESV (reference sequence). The chain's CDR3 is CASSLASETQYF. Written as DNA, the CDR3 is TGTGCCAGCAGCTTAGCATCGGAGACCCAGTACTTC.

This clonotype showed up just a few times. The chain uses TRBV28 and TRBJ2-3; D may be TRBD1 (5 bases). The CDR3 has 15 amino acids. Germline V gene sequence: CDR1 MDHEN, CDR2 SYDVKM. Trimming took 6 bases from V and 2 from J, leaving 15 bases between them. The chain's CDR3 is CASSPSDSLTDTQYF. CDR3 DNA sequence: TGTGCCAGCAGCCCTAGTGACAGTCTCACAGATACGCAGTATTTT.

The CDR3 here is CASSPRGGRINEQFF. The CDR3, as DNA: TGTGCCAGCAGCCCCCGGGGGGGGCGCATAAATGAGCAGTTCTTC. The chain is built from TRBV28 and TRBJ2-1, with 8 bases that match TRBD2. This CDR3 has 15 residues. Germline V gene data show CDR1 as MDHEN and CDR2 as SYDVKM. Losses at the gene ends were 6 bases for V and 7 bases for J; bases not matched to a gene: 11.

This clonotype was counted at least ten times. The gene calls are TRBV7-9 and TRBJ2-3; perhaps TRBD1 as D (5 bases). Between the trimmed V and J ends, which lost 7 bases and 2 bases, there was a span of 19 bases. Germline-derived CDR1 and CDR2 are SEHNR and FQNEAQ (reference sequence). The CDR3 is made up of 16 amino acids. Here the CDR3 DNA reads TGTGCCAGCATCCTTAGTCGGTCAGGGCCCACAGATACGCAGTATTTT. This encodes CASILSRSGPTDTQYF. The complete variable domain, with remaining parts taken from reference TRBV7-9 and TRBJ2-3, reads DTGVSQNPRHKITKRGQNVTFRCDPISEHNRLYWYRQTLGQGPEFLTYFQNEAQLEKSRLLSDRFSAERPKGSFSTLEIQRTEQGDSAMYLCASILSRSGPTDTQYFGPGTRLTVL.

This clonotype was counted between two and nine times. The rearrangement links TRBV27 to TRBJ2-2, with 10 bases identical to TRBD1. Germline V gives CDR1 MNHEY, CDR2 SMNVEV (reference sequence). The V gene end was trimmed by 6 bases and the J gene end by 4 bases; junction bases not matched to a gene: 2. The CDR3 is 14 amino acids. The CDR3, as DNA: TGTGCCAGCAGCGGACAGGGGGGCACCGGGGAGCTGTTTTTT. This encodes CASSGQGGTGELFF.